One and the same sample provided the 7 T cell receptor beta chains below, sequenced in a study of blood T cell repertoires in COVID-19 (TCRdb year 2020). The method was the immunoSEQ multiplex PCR assay. The table comes from immuneACCESS by way of TCRdb, which keeps in-frame sequences with V and J called. Part of the clones is missing from these tables; in studies checked, under half for an unresolved V gene and the rest for unknown reasons. The table for this sample lists 95,000 to 150,000 clones; approximately 87% of them were counted only once. Just under 30% of the sample is in the top ten clones. Input material: peripheral blood. All receptors come from a woman between 70 and 85 years old with acute or convalescent COVID-19.

The chain uses TRBV2 and TRBJ1-1, with 7 bases that match TRBD1. This CDR3 region has 13 residues. CDR1 is SNHLY and CDR2 is FYNNEI in the germline V gene. V lost 4 bases, J lost 6 bases, and 5 bases stayed unmatched. DNA of the CDR3: TGTGCCAGCAGTGTTACCCAGGGGGCTGAAGCTTTCTTT. It yields the protein CASSVTQGAEAFF.

This rearrangement joins TRBV28 to TRBJ1-4; tentatively, D is TRBD1 (5 bases). Germline-derived CDR1 and CDR2 are MDHEN and SYDVKM. The V end lost 5 bases, the J end lost 6 bases, and 16 bases lay between the germline ends. This CDR3 has 15 amino acids. CDR3 loop: CASSLTGLGHEKLFF. The DNA of the CDR3 is TGTGCCAGCAGTCTTACGGGCCTGGGGCATGAAAAACTGTTTTTT.

In this sample, this clone turned up many times. The V call is TRBV7-9, the J call TRBJ2-3; 8 positions match TRBD2. The CDR3 has 15 amino acids. Germline V gene sequence: CDR1 SEHNR, CDR2 FQNEAQ (reference sequence). V lost 11 bases and J lost 3; bases outside the gene matches: 13. The CDR3 DNA reads as TGTGCCGCTGGGGGTAGCGGGGTGACGACAGATACGCAGTATTTT. Translating gives CAAGGSGVTTDTQYF. Supplemented by reference TRBV7-9 and TRBJ2-3, the full variable domain reads DTGVSQNPRHKITKRGQNVTFRCDPISEHNRLYWYRQTLGQGPEFLTYFQNEAQLEKSRLLSDRFSAERPKGSFSTLEIQRTEQGDSAMYLCAAGGSGVTTDTQYFGPGTRLTVL.

The V call is TRBV20-1, the J call TRBJ2-7; 7 bases match TRBD1. J lost 0 bases, V lost 3 bases, and 23 bases had no gene match. Germline V gene data show CDR1 as DFQATT and CDR2 as SNEGSKA (reference sequence). The CDR3 is 20 residues long. As DNA, the CDR3 is TGCAGTGCTAGTCAACCCTCCGGGACAGTTTCACCAACATTCTCCTACGAGCAGTACTTC. This gives the protein CSASQPSGTVSPTFSYEQYF.

In its sample, this clone was seen once. The chain combines TRBV19 with TRBJ1-6; 8 nucleotides line up with TRBD1. Per the germline V gene, CDR1 is LNHDA and CDR2 is SQIVND (reference sequence). With V trimmed by 5 bases and J by 7 bases, 4 bases remained unmatched. CDR3 length: 14 amino acids. The CDR3 nucleotides read TGTGCCAGTAGTGGACAGGGAAGGAATTCACCCCTCCACTTT. Its protein is CASSGQGRNSPLHF. The full variable domain, with the rest looked up from reference TRBV19 and TRBJ1-6, is DGGITQSPKYLFRKEGQNVTLSCEQNLNHDAMYWYRQDPGQGLRLIYYSQIVNDFQKGDIAEGYSVSREKKESFPLTVTSAQKNPTAFYLCASSGQGRNSPLHFGNGTRLTVT.

This clone was observed once. The chain links TRBV7-9 to TRBJ1-3, with 8 bases aligning to TRBD1. CDR3 length: 17 amino acids. V lost 1 base to trimming and J lost 2 bases; unmatched junction nucleotides: 7. Germline loops: CDR1 SEHNR, CDR2 FQNEAQ (reference sequence). CDR3 bases: TGTGCCAGCAGCTTAGTTCGGACAGGGCGACCTGGAAACACCATATATTTT. Protein product: CASSLVRTGRPGNTIYF.

This chain joins TRBV10-3 and TRBJ2-1; 12 bases map to TRBD1. This CDR3 is built from 17 residues. The J segment lost 7 bases and the V segment lost 6 bases, leaving 13 bases of the junction unmatched. The germline CDR1 and CDR2 sequences are ENHRY and SYGVKD. In DNA, the CDR3 is TGTGCCATCAGGACCCCCCCGGGACAGGGGGCAATGAATGAGCAGTTCTTC. It translates to CAIRTPPGQGAMNEQFF.